The T cell receptor (beta chain) described here comes from a study of blood T cell repertoires in COVID-19. Overall study: PBMCs, B-cell-depleted T cells, or T cells were the source of the cDNA or gDNA that made up the material.

There are 13 residues in the CDR3. V was pared by 4 bases and J by 0 bases, with 8 bases between. CDR1 is SGHNT, CDR2 YYREEE, per germline (reference sequence). TCRdb's table, derived via immunoSEQ multiplex PCR, lists solely in-frame clones and lacks some. The data show about 240,000 clones, approximately 78% seen once. The sequence came from a woman aged 55-69 years with active or convalescent COVID-19. This chain links TRBV5-4 with TRBJ2-7, with D possibly matching TRBD1 (6 bases). The specimen sequenced was peripheral blood. The CDR3 sequence: CASSRDNSYEQYF. CDR3 DNA: TGTGCCAGCAGCCGGGACAACTCCTACGAGCAGTACTTC.